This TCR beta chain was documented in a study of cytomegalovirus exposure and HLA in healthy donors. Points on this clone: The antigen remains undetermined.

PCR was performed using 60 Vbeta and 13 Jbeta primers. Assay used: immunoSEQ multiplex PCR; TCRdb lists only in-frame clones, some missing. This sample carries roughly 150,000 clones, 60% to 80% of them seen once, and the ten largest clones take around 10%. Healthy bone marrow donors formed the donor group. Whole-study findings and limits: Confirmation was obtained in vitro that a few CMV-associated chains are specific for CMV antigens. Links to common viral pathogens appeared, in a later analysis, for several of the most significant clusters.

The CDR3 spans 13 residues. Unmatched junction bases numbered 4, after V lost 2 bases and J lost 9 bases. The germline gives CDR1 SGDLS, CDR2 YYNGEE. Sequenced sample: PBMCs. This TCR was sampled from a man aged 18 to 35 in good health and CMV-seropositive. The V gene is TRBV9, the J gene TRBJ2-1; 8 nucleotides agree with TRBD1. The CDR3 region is CASSVQGASEQFF. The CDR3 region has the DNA TGTGCCAGCAGCGTCCAGGGGGCTAGTGAGCAGTTCTTC.